This entry lists 30 T cell receptor beta chains sequenced from one sample in a study of T cells after yellow fever vaccination. TCRdb ran MiXCR on the 5' RACE reads and lists one entry per CDR3 protein. The sample lists hundreds of thousands of distinct CDR3 sequences; 9% to 15% were seen once. Sequenced here: PBMCs, sampled on the day of the yellow fever booster vaccination. Receptor source: a man aged 25 to 40 who received the YFV17D yellow fever vaccine.

This chain uses TRBV24-1 with TRBJ2-1; 7 bases map to TRBD2. J gave up 7 bases and V 3 bases, and 8 bases lay outside the gene matches. This CDR3 region has 15 residues. Germline CDR1 is KGHDR and CDR2 is SFDVKD. The CDR3 DNA reads TGTGCCACCAGTGATCACTCCGGGACTACAAATGAGCAGTTCTTC. This codes for CATSDHSGTTNEQFF.

The chain joins TRBV20-1 to TRBJ1-5, with D possibly TRBD1 on 5 matching bases. The germline V and J ends were trimmed by 4 bases and 0 bases, with 10 bases remaining between them. This CDR3 has 14 amino acids. The germline V gene has CDR1 DFQATT and CDR2 SNEGSKA (reference sequence). The CDR3 sequence is CSAIKGVSNQPQHF. The CDR3 bases are TGCAGTGCTATTAAAGGGGTTAGCAATCAGCCCCAGCATTTT.

This clonotype showed up just a few times. The genes are TRBV12-3 or TRBV12-4 and TRBJ2-2; possibly TRBD1 for D (6 bases). The CDR3 is 14 amino acids. V was trimmed by 3 bases and J by 4 bases, leaving 9 bases between them. Here the CDR3 reads CASSFQGSTGELFF. As DNA, the CDR3 is TGTGCCAGCAGTTTCCAGGGGTCCACCGGGGAGCTGTTTTTT.

Notes on this clonotype: An end of the junction does not agree with germline; a read error may underlie this. The rearrangement links TRBV12-3 or TRBV12-4 to TRBJ1-6, with a tentative D call TRBD1 (5 bases). The length of the CDR3 is 14 residues. Here the CDR3 reads CAGSLRQTNSSLHF. The CDR3 DNA reads TGTGCCGGCAGTTTGCGACAGACCAATTCATCCCTCCACTTT.

This clonotype came up a few times. CDR3 in amino acids: CASSQPRVGKRETQYF. The CDR3 nucleotides are TGCGCCAGCAGTCAACCACGGGTAGGGAAGAGGGAGACCCAGTACTTC. This rearrangement joins TRBV23-1 to TRBJ2-5; no firm D call. TRBV23-1 is annotated as an ORF whose role is uncertain. CDR3 length: 16 residues. Trimming removed 2 bases at V and 5 bases at J, with 18 bases between.

The rearrangement links TRBV7-9 to TRBJ2-1; the match to TRBD2 covers 9 bases. With 6 bases clipped from V and 8 bases from J, the junction kept 5 bases outside the gene matches. The length of the CDR3 is 13 residues. The germline gives CDR1 SEHNR, CDR2 FQNEAQ (reference sequence). CDR3 nucleotide sequence: TGTGCCAGCAGTTCCGGGACTAGCTATGAGCAGTTCTTC. Translated: CASSSGTSYEQFF. Using reference TRBV7-9 and TRBJ2-1 for the parts outside the CDR3, the full variable domain is DTGVSQNPRHKITKRGQNVTFRCDPISEHNRLYWYRQTLGQGPEFLTYFQNEAQLEKSRLLSDRFSAERPKGSFSTLEIQRTEQGDSAMYLCASSSGTSYEQFFGPGTRLTVL.

This clonotype was seen many times. The chain combines TRBV7-2 with TRBJ2-1; D gene uncertain. The CDR3 covers 15 residues. Looked up from germline, CDR1 is SGHTA and CDR2 is FQGNSA. Trimming left V 1 base short and J 2 bases short, with 9 bases between. Here the CDR3 DNA reads TGTGCCAGCAGCTTAGGAGATACGACCTACAATGAGCAGTTCTTC. It specifies CASSLGDTTYNEQFF.

The chain employs TRBV7-2 and TRBJ2-7; 9 nucleotides line up with TRBD1. CDR3 length: 14 residues. After removal of 3 bases from V and 3 bases from J, the junction contained 3 bases not matched to a gene. The germline V gene has CDR1 SGHTA and CDR2 FQGNSA. CDR3 sequence reads: CASSFGGQGYEQYF. CDR3 bases: TGTGCCAGCAGCTTCGGGGGACAGGGCTACGAGCAGTACTTC.

This clonotype was counted at least ten times. The V call is TRBV5-1, the J call TRBJ2-2; D is ambiguous. This CDR3 has 14 amino acids. Trimming cost V 0 bases and J 0 bases, with 3 bases left between them. Germline V lookup: CDR1 SGHRS, CDR2 YFSETQ. The CDR3 DNA reads TGCGCCAGCAGCTTGGCCTCGAACACCGGGGAGCTGTTTTTT. This gives the protein CASSLASNTGELFF.

The CDR3 sequence: CASSWTGTSHYEQYF. As DNA, the CDR3 is TGTGCCAGCAGCTGGACTGGGACATCCCACTACGAGCAGTACTTC. The V and J genes are TRBV11-2 and TRBJ2-7, with D perhaps TRBD1 (6 bases). Trimming removed 4 bases from V and 3 bases from J, with 16 bases in between. CDR3 length: 15 residues. Germline V lookup: CDR1 SGHAT, CDR2 FQNNGV.

The CDR3 nucleotides read TGTGCCAGCAGCTTGCGCCTAGCGGGAGGAGCAGATACGCAGTATTTT. The encoded protein is CASSLRLAGGADTQYF. The chain links TRBV5-4 to TRBJ2-3; 11 bases are a match to TRBD2. After removal of 1 base from V and 4 bases from J, the junction contained 5 bases not matched to a gene. The CDR3 sequence is 16 residues long. The germline V gene encodes CDR1 SGHNT and CDR2 YYREEE (reference sequence).

The gene calls are TRBV6-2 or TRBV6-3 and TRBJ1-2, with D perhaps TRBD1 (5 bases). In germline, CDR1 is MNHEY, CDR2 SVGEGT. CDR3 size: 13 residues. V lost 5 bases, J lost 4 bases, and 11 bases lay in between. This CDR3 is CASSASGPYGYTF. The CDR3 nucleotides read TGTGCCAGCAGTGCATCAGGGCCCTATGGCTACACCTTC.

The chain links TRBV6-1 to TRBJ2-2; D gene unclear. The CDR3 contains 15 residues. V lost 5 bases and J lost 5, with 15 bases in between. Germline assignment: CDR1 MNHNS and CDR2 SASEGT. The CDR3 spells CASSQSSVGTGELFF. CDR3 DNA: TGTGCCAGCAGTCAGTCCTCTGTGGGTACCGGGGAGCTGTTTTTT.

As concerns this clonotype: Mismatch with germline at one junction end may stem from a read error. This chain connects TRBV10-2 to TRBJ1-5; D remains ambiguous. CDR3 size: 14 residues. Germline values: CDR1 WSHSY, CDR2 SAAADI. CDR3 DNA: TGCGCCAGCAGGGAGTGGGCCAGAAATCAGCCCCAGCATTTT. Its translation is CASREWARNQPQHF.

V is TRBV7-3 and J is TRBJ1-1, with 7 bases lining up with TRBD1. The CDR3 is 16 residues long. The V gene end was trimmed by 0 bases and the J gene end by 0 bases; junction bases not matched to a gene: 4. In germline, CDR1 is SGHTA, CDR2 FQGTGA. The DNA of the CDR3 is TGTGCCAGCAGCTTAACAGGGGGCCTGATGAACACTGAAGCTTTCTTT. This sequence encodes CASSLTGGLMNTEAFF.

This clonotype was seen a few times. The chain joins TRBV29-1 to TRBJ1-3; D is ambiguous. Germline values: CDR1 SQVTM, CDR2 ANQGSEA. Trimming took 5 bases from V and 0 from J, leaving 5 bases between them. This CDR3 region has 12 residues. CDR3 sequence reads: CSVRDSGNTIYF. DNA for the CDR3: TGCAGCGTTCGGGACTCTGGAAACACCATATATTTT.

The J gene is TRBJ2-3, the V gene TRBV7-6; possible D gene TRBD2, 6 bases. The CDR3 is made up of 16 amino acids. Germline CDR1 SGHVS, CDR2 FNYEAQ. Trimming removed 0 bases at V and 6 bases at J, with 16 bases between. This chain's CDR3 is CASSLADGSFGDTQYF. CDR3 DNA sequence: TGTGCCAGCAGCTTAGCGGACGGGAGCTTCGGGGATACGCAGTATTTT.

The sample holds a few counts of this clonotype. The chain carries TRBV29-1 and TRBJ1-1; TRBD1 might be the D (6 bases). Deletions cut 6 bases from V and 3 bases from J, with 17 bases between. Germline CDR1 reads SQVTM; CDR2 reads ANQGSEA. The CDR3 runs to 14 residues. The CDR3 loop reads CSVQGRMIDTEAFF. CDR3 in DNA: TGCAGCGTCCAGGGGAGGATGATTGACACTGAAGCTTTCTTT.

This clonotype has more than one count but fewer than ten. V usage is TRBV28 and J usage is TRBJ2-7; D perhaps matches TRBD2 (6 bases). This CDR3 spans 16 amino acids. V was shortened by 5 bases and J by 3 bases, with 20 bases between the two germline ends. CDR1 and CDR2 (germline): MDHEN, SYDVKM. The CDR3 is CASSSPAGQSYYEQYF. The CDR3 coding sequence is TGTGCCAGCAGTAGCCCGGCGGGGCAGAGTTACTACGAGCAGTACTTC.

This chain uses TRBV6-1 with TRBJ2-7; tentative D call: TRBD2 (6 bases). CDR1 and CDR2 (germline): MNHNS, SASEGT. The CDR3 contains 15 residues. V lost 5 bases to trimming and J lost 2 bases, with 16 bases between them. The DNA for the CDR3 is TGTGCCAGCAGTCGCAGGGCGGGGTCAGCCTACGAGCAGTACTTC. Translation: CASSRRAGSAYEQYF.

This chain uses TRBV30 with TRBJ1-6; D unclear. The germline CDR1 and CDR2 sequences are GTSNPN and SVGIG (reference sequence). This CDR3 region has 13 residues. V shed 2 bases and J shed 5 bases, with 7 bases lying between them. Written as DNA, the CDR3 is TGTGCCTGGAGTCTGCAGCATAATTCACCCCTCCACTTT. Its translation: CAWSLQHNSPLHF. Supplemented by reference TRBV30 and TRBJ1-6, the full variable domain reads SQTIHQWPATLVQPVGSPLSLECTVEGTSNPNLYWYRQAAGRGLQLLFYSVGIGQISSEVPQNLSASRPQDRQFILSSKKLLLSDSGFYLCAWSLQHNSPLHFGNGTRLTVT.

The chain links TRBV11-2 to TRBJ2-5; 10 nucleotides agree with TRBD2. The CDR3 contains 18 residues. In germline, CDR1 is SGHAT, CDR2 FQNNGV. Trimming cost V 2 bases and J 0 bases; bases outside gene matches: 9. In DNA form, the CDR3 reads TGTGCCAGCAGCTTAATTCGGGGTAGCGGGAGGAACCAAGAGACCCAGTACTTC. As protein: CASSLIRGSGRNQETQYF.

The J gene is TRBJ2-5, the V gene TRBV24-1; TRBD2 is a possible D gene (5 bases). CDR3 length: 13 residues. Germline assignment: CDR1 KGHDR and CDR2 SFDVKD. The V gene lost 3 bases and the J gene lost 9 bases, with 13 bases spanning the gap. The CDR3 loop reads CATSDRFTGAQYF. The CDR3 nucleotides are TGTGCCACCAGTGATCGTTTCACCGGGGCCCAGTACTTC.

This clonotype has only a few counts. This may stem from a read error, because a much larger clone lies one nucleotide away. This chain joins TRBV6-2 or TRBV6-3 and TRBJ2-3; 13 positions agree with TRBD2. This CDR3 contains 14 residues. V was pared by 7 bases and J by 4 bases, with 2 bases of the junction left unmatched. CDR1 is MNHEY, CDR2 SVGEGT, per germline. Here the CDR3 reads CASKGLAGADTQYF. The CDR3 nucleotides are TGTGCCAGCAAAGGACTAGCGGGAGCAGATACGCAGTATTTT.

The chain recombines TRBV18 with TRBJ2-6; unclear D gene. The CDR3 totals 17 residues. Germline loops: CDR1 KGHSH, CDR2 LQKENI. The germline V and J ends were trimmed by 1 base and 4 bases, with 14 bases remaining between them. CDR3 nucleotides: TGTGCCAGCTCACCACTACAGCCGTCGGGCGGGGCCAACGTCCTGACTTTC. Translating gives CASSPLQPSGGANVLTF.

This clonotype occurred a few times. J is TRBJ2-1 and V is TRBV12-3 or TRBV12-4; D assignment may be TRBD1 or TRBD2 (5 bases each). The CDR3 contains 13 residues. The germline V and J ends were trimmed by 7 bases and 5 bases, with 12 bases remaining between them. CDR3 in DNA: TGTGCCAGCACCGCCGGGACCGACAATGAGCAGTTCTTC. Protein product: CASTAGTDNEQFF.

This clonotype was counted a few times. The V and J genes are TRBV20-1 and TRBJ1-5; tentatively, D is TRBD1 (5 bases). Trimming removed 4 bases from V and 5 bases from J, with 15 bases in between. The CDR3 runs to 14 residues. The V gene's germline CDR1 is DFQATT and CDR2 SNEGSKA (reference sequence). The CDR3 protein is CSANPMQGYQPQHF. The DNA of the CDR3 is TGCAGTGCTAACCCTATGCAGGGTTATCAGCCCCAGCATTTT.

This clonotype was seen many times. The gene calls are TRBV7-2 and TRBJ2-7; D may match TRBD1 or TRBD2 (5 bases each). V gave up 4 bases and J gave up 3 bases, with 19 bases separating them. Germline CDR1 and CDR2: SGHTA and FQGNSA. CDR3 size: 16 residues. The CDR3 coding sequence is TGTGCCAGCAGCTCCGGGGACGTCCGGACTCACTACGAGCAGTACTTC. Translated: CASSSGDVRTHYEQYF.

This clonotype has a handful of counts. The chain links TRBV4-2 to TRBJ2-3; D is unclear. The germline V gene has CDR1 LGHNA and CDR2 YNFKEQ. The ends were cut back, 0 bases at V and 4 bases at J, with 11 bases in the middle. This CDR3 has 15 amino acids. CDR3 region: CASSQDVEFADTQYF. CDR3 coding DNA: TGTGCCAGCAGCCAAGATGTGGAGTTTGCAGATACGCAGTATTTT.

This chain links TRBV7-2 with TRBJ2-1; no clear D. CDR3 length: 13 residues. CDR1 is SGHTA and CDR2 is FQGNSA in the germline V gene. V was trimmed by 3 bases and J by 8 bases, leaving 11 bases between them. The CDR3 region is CASSLQTLDEQFF. CDR3 DNA: TGTGCCAGCAGCTTGCAAACACTCGATGAGCAGTTCTTC.